This TCR beta chain was sequenced for a study of beta chain features in type 1 diabetes. Findings of the study overall: In every one of the four CD4+ subsets, TCRB CDR3s were moderately but significantly shorter in Type 1 diabetes patients. VDJ junctions from type 1 diabetes patients carried fewer insertions and larger deletions. Any PCR bias toward short templates would affect both groups alike. Compared with healthy donors, patients appeared to share more similar naive, central memory and regulatory TCRB repertoires.

With 0 bases removed from V and 0 bases from J, the gap between germline ends came to 10 bases. The CDR3 spans 16 residues. CDR1 SGHRS and CDR2 YFSETQ come from the germline V gene. Every bit of the isolated RNA underwent reverse transcription, so sequencing read expressed TCRB transcripts. TCRdb's table, derived via immunoSEQ multiplex PCR, lists solely in-frame clones and lacks some. The data contain approximately 280,000 clones, 15% of them singletons. A note on this clone: Its antigen is as yet unknown.

The clonotype comes from a man between 18 and 35 years old with type 1 diabetes. The sequenced sample consisted of naive CD4+ T cells from blood. The V and J genes are TRBV5-1 and TRBJ2-1; TRBD1 might be the D (5 bases). CDR3 sequence reads: CASSLATDLSYNEQFF. As DNA, the CDR3 is TGCGCCAGCAGCTTGGCGACAGACCTCTCCTACAATGAGCAGTTCTTC.